This T cell receptor beta chain was sequenced in a study of CD8 T cells in Susac syndrome. V lost 8 bases, J lost 4 bases, and 11 bases lay in between. This CDR3 region has 12 residues. Looked up from germline, CDR1 is MGHRA and CDR2 is YSYEKL. Reverse transcription used about 0.45 to 1 ug RNA and random hexamers. An immunoSEQ multiplex PCR generated amplified TCR beta CDR3 products spanning 54 Vbeta and 13 Jbeta. MiXCR was run by TCRdb on the immunoSEQ multiplex PCR reads, yielding one entry per CDR3 protein. The table records about 150,000 distinct CDR3 sequences, roughly 95% of them present only once.

Source material: CD4+ T cells from PBMCs. The origin of this receptor is a human donor with Susac syndrome. J is TRBJ1-2 and V is TRBV4-1, with a tentative D call TRBD1 (5 bases). CDR3 nucleotides: TGCGCCAGCGCAGGGTATAGCTATGGCTACACCTTC. Encoded protein: CASAGYSYGYTF.